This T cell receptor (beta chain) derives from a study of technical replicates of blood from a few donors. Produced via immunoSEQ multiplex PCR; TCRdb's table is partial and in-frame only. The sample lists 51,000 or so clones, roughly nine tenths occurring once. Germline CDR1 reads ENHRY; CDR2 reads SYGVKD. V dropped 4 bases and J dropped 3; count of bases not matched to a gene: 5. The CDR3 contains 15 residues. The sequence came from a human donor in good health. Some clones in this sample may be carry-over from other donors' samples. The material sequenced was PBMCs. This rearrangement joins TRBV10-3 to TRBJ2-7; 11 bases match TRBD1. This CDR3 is CAISGAGTGGYEQYF. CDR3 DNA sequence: TGTGCCATCAGTGGGGCCGGGACAGGGGGCTACGAGCAGTACTTC.